A single sample is the source of the 30 T cell receptor beta chains below, sequenced in a study of identifying expanded T cells in peripheral blood. Method: immunoSEQ multiplex PCR; TCRdb's copy keeps in-frame clones and lacks some. The repertoire includes 100,000 to 150,000 clones, approximately 84% of them detected once, and 3.3% sits in the top ten. Sequences were obtained from blood. The source of these receptors is a person aged 18 to 69 in good health.

This chain uses TRBV6-6 with TRBJ2-3, with TRBD1 as a possible D gene (5 bases). The V gene lost 6 bases and the J gene lost 3 bases, with 10 bases spanning the gap. Germline loops: CDR1 MNHNY, CDR2 SVGAGI (reference sequence). The length of the CDR3 is 13 residues. Written as DNA, the CDR3 is TGTGCCAGCAGGATGGGGCTAACAGATACGCAGTATTTT. Its translation is CASRMGLTDTQYF.

V is TRBV2 and J is TRBJ1-2, with D possibly matching TRBD1 (6 bases). The CDR3 consists of 15 residues. CDR1 SNHLY and CDR2 FYNNEI come from the germline V gene. Trimming cost V 6 bases and J 1 base, with 15 bases left between them. The CDR3: CASSHGQIYNYGYTF. The DNA of the CDR3 is TGTGCCAGCAGCCACGGACAGATATATAACTATGGCTACACCTTC. Variable domain in full (rest from reference TRBV2 and TRBJ1-2): EPEVTQTPSHQVTQMGQEVILRCVPISNHLYFYWYRQILGQKVEFLVSFYNNEISEKSEIFDDQFSVERPDGSNFTLKIRSTKLEDSAMYFCASSHGQIYNYGYTFGSGTRLTVV.

This clone was observed once. The chain employs TRBV18 and TRBJ2-3, with D perhaps matching TRBD2 (6 bases). Between the trimmed V and J ends, which lost 3 bases and 2 bases, there was a span of 15 bases. The length of the CDR3 is 16 residues. CDR1 is KGHSH and CDR2 is LQKENI in the germline V gene. The CDR3 nucleotides read TGTGCCAGCTCACCGGGTGGTAGCGGTACCACAGATACGCAGTATTTT. This codes for CASSPGGSGTTDTQYF.

J is TRBJ1-1 and V is TRBV19; 9 bases map to TRBD1. With 4 bases clipped from V and 1 base from J, the junction kept 4 bases outside the gene matches. Germline V gives CDR1 LNHDA, CDR2 SQIVND (reference sequence). The CDR3 consists of 15 residues. The chain's CDR3 is CASSKRQGENTEAFF. CDR3 in DNA: TGTGCCAGTAGTAAAAGACAGGGGGAGAACACTGAAGCTTTCTTT.

The rearrangement uses TRBV6-1 and TRBJ2-6; no firm D call. The germline gives CDR1 MNHNS, CDR2 SASEGT. Trimming left V 4 bases short and J 0 bases short, with 10 bases between. This CDR3 comprises 16 residues. The CDR3 region has the DNA TGTGCCAGCAGTGGGCAGCTCAACTCTGGGGCCAACGTCCTGACTTTC. Protein: CASSGQLNSGANVLTF.

The V gene is TRBV6-5, the J gene TRBJ1-4; TRBD1 might be the D (5 bases). Germline V gene lookup returns CDR1 MNHEY and CDR2 SVGAGI. CDR3 length: 14 amino acids. Trimming left V 2 bases short and J 5 bases short, with 9 bases between. Written as DNA, the CDR3 is TGTGCCAGCAGTTACGACAGAAGAAATGAAAAACTGTTTTTT. Protein product: CASSYDRRNEKLFF.

V usage is TRBV11-3 and J usage is TRBJ1-1; D remains unclear. From germline, CDR1 is SGHNT and CDR2 YENEEA. This CDR3 spans 15 amino acids. The CDR3: CATAIERHSNTEAFF. The CDR3 DNA reads TGTGCAACCGCGATAGAGCGACACTCGAACACTGAAGCTTTCTTT.

The V gene is TRBV7-9, the J gene TRBJ2-3, with TRBD1 as a possible D gene (6 bases). Germline V CDR1 and CDR2: SEHNR, FQNEAQ (reference sequence). This CDR3 has 15 residues. Deletions cut 5 bases from V and 6 bases from J, with 18 bases between. CDR3 sequence (DNA): TGTGCCAGCAGCCCAAGGGGGACCGGTGAGGATACGCAGTATTTT. Translating it yields CASSPRGTGEDTQYF.

This clone was seen a single time. This sequence joins TRBV6-4 and TRBJ2-3; a weak D match, TRBD1 (6 bases). The germline CDR1 and CDR2 sequences are MRHNA and SNTAGT. There are 11 residues in the CDR3. V was clipped by 6 bases and J by 6 bases, with 7 bases between them. CDR3 in DNA: TGTGCCAGCAGCACAGGGGATACGCAGTATTTT. It codes for CASSTGDTQYF.

The V call is TRBV6-5, the J call TRBJ1-2, with no clear D. The CDR3 has 16 residues. The ends were cut back, 0 bases at V and 4 bases at J, with 15 bases in the middle. The germline V gene has CDR1 MNHEY and CDR2 SVGAGI. The DNA of the CDR3 is TGTGCCAGCAGTTACTCCAAACAACCCGTGGGCTATGGCTACACCTTC. This gives the protein CASSYSKQPVGYGYTF.

The chain carries TRBV5-1 and TRBJ2-3; 9 bases are shared with TRBD2. CDR3 size: 16 residues. Germline-derived CDR1 and CDR2 are SGHRS and YFSETQ. V lost 2 bases, J lost 2 bases, and 6 bases stayed unmatched. This chain's CDR3 is CASSLIAGATTDTQYF. The CDR3 DNA reads TGCGCCAGCAGCTTAATAGCGGGGGCCACCACAGATACGCAGTATTTT. The full variable domain, in which reference TRBV5-1 and TRBJ2-3 provide the parts outside the CDR3, is KAGVTQTPRYLIKTRGQQVTLSCSPISGHRSVSWYQQTPGQGLQFLFEYFSETQRNKGNFPGRFSGRQFSNSRSEMNVSTLELGDSALYLCASSLIAGATTDTQYFGPGTRLTVL.

V usage is TRBV6-6 and J usage is TRBJ1-6; possible D gene TRBD1, 5 bases. Trimming stripped 6 bases from V and 9 bases from J, with 15 bases between. The germline V gene encodes CDR1 MNHNY and CDR2 SVGAGI (reference sequence). The CDR3 extends over 14 amino acids. This CDR3 reads CASSPRGAGSPLHF. The CDR3 DNA follows: TGTGCCAGCAGCCCCCGCGGGGCGGGTTCACCCCTCCACTTT.

This clone was counted a single time. The rearrangement uses TRBV10-3 and TRBJ1-1, with 7 nucleotides matching TRBD1. The CDR3 extends over 13 amino acids. V was pared by 7 bases and J by 1 base, with 3 bases of the junction left unmatched. Germline assignment: CDR1 ENHRY and CDR2 SYGVKD. The CDR3 DNA follows: TGTGCCATCATGGGGACAGCGAACACTGAAGCTTTCTTT. It encodes CAIMGTANTEAFF.

This clone has a handful of counts. CDR3 in amino acids: CASSQATADYGYTF. The CDR3, as DNA: TGCGCCAGCAGCCAAGCTACGGCGGACTATGGCTACACCTTC. The chain carries TRBV4-3 and TRBJ1-2; D is undetermined. V dropped 1 base and J dropped 3 bases, with 9 bases sitting between them. The V gene's germline CDR1 is LGHNA and CDR2 YSLEER. The CDR3 is made up of 14 amino acids.

The V gene is TRBV6-1, the J gene TRBJ1-2; D perhaps matches TRBD1 (5 bases). V was shortened by 0 bases and J by 8 bases, with 19 bases between the two germline ends. CDR3 size: 16 residues. Germline values: CDR1 MNHNS, CDR2 SASEGT. CDR3: CASSEARDSIVRGYTF. The CDR3 DNA is TGTGCCAGCAGTGAAGCGCGCGACAGTATTGTTCGGGGCTACACCTTC.

V usage is TRBV7-2 and J usage is TRBJ1-2, with TRBD1 matching over 9 bases. The CDR3 contains 13 residues. J was trimmed by 6 bases and V by 5 bases; bases with no gene match: 4. The germline V gene encodes CDR1 SGHTA and CDR2 FQGNSA. The DNA for the CDR3 is TGTGCCAGCAGCGGGACAGGGAATCATGGCTACACCTTC. Translation gives CASSGTGNHGYTF.

The gene calls are TRBV9 and TRBJ2-5; perhaps TRBD2 as D (5 bases). The CDR3 has 14 amino acids. The V end was cut by 3 bases, the J end by 5 bases, with 14 bases between. Germline CDR1 is SGDLS and CDR2 is YYNGEE. The chain's CDR3 is CASSGRESAETQYF. Here the CDR3 DNA reads TGTGCCAGCAGCGGACGGGAATCCGCGGAGACCCAGTACTTC.

V is TRBV4-3 and J is TRBJ1-4; possibly TRBD1 for D (6 bases). Germline CDR1 is LGHNA and CDR2 is YSLEER. The V and J ends lost 1 base and 8 bases respectively, with 14 bases between them. The CDR3 is 15 residues long. This CDR3 reads CASSQVGARKEKLFF. The CDR3 coding sequence is TGCGCCAGCAGCCAAGTGGGGGCGCGGAAAGAAAAACTGTTTTTT.

The chain uses TRBV5-1 and TRBJ2-5; unclear D gene. The CDR3 runs to 14 residues. Trimming shortened V by 2 bases and J by 1 base, and 9 bases separated the two germline ends. Germline assignment: CDR1 SGHRS and CDR2 YFSETQ. The CDR3 sequence: CASSLDLPQETQYF. The CDR3 DNA is TGCGCCAGCAGCTTAGACTTACCCCAAGAGACCCAGTACTTC.

This chain uses TRBV5-4 with TRBJ1-2, with unresolved D. V lost 4 bases and J 4 bases, leaving 17 bases between the germline ends. CDR1 is SGHNT and CDR2 is YYREEE in the germline V gene (reference sequence). The CDR3 is made up of 15 amino acids. CDR3: CASSPGGLASYGYTF. CDR3 nucleotides: TGTGCCAGCAGCCCCGGTGGGCTGGCCTCCTATGGCTACACCTTC.

The genes are TRBV7-8 and TRBJ1-2; a possible D gene is TRBD1 (5 bases). The germline CDR1 and CDR2 sequences are SGHVS and FQNEAQ. The ends were cut back, 5 bases at V and 4 bases at J, with 26 bases in the middle. There are 18 residues in the CDR3. CDR3 sequence: CASSAVLVGDSNPYGYTF. The DNA of the CDR3 is TGTGCCAGCAGCGCCGTCTTAGTGGGGGACTCCAATCCCTATGGCTACACCTTC.

V gene TRBV2 combines with J gene TRBJ2-3; no reliable D call. There are 14 residues in the CDR3. The germline V and J ends were trimmed by 0 bases and 2 bases, with 6 bases remaining between them. CDR1 and CDR2 (germline): SNHLY, FYNNEI. The CDR3 spells CASSEAAHTDTQYF. CDR3 nucleotide sequence: TGTGCCAGCAGTGAAGCGGCACACACAGATACGCAGTATTTT.

This clone was observed a few times. The V gene is TRBV5-1, the J gene TRBJ2-5; 7 nucleotides agree with TRBD2. J gave up 2 bases and V 6 bases, and 7 bases lay outside the gene matches. This CDR3 is built from 14 residues. Per germline, CDR1 SGHRS and CDR2 YFSETQ. The CDR3 protein is CASTAGNGQETQYF. The CDR3 nucleotides are TGCGCCAGCACAGCGGGAAACGGACAAGAGACCCAGTACTTC.

The rearrangement joins TRBV4-3 to TRBJ1-2, with 7 bases lining up with TRBD1. J was trimmed by 3 bases and V by 0 bases; bases with no gene match: 4. The CDR3 spans 15 residues. Germline-derived CDR1 and CDR2 are LGHNA and YSLEER. CDR3 residues: CASSQERGTDYGYTF. CDR3 sequence (DNA): TGCGCCAGCAGCCAAGAACGCGGGACAGACTATGGCTACACCTTC.

This chain links TRBV2 with TRBJ2-6; a weak D match, TRBD1 (5 bases). V gave up 6 bases and J gave up 0 bases, with 12 bases separating them. The CDR3 runs 16 residues. CDR1 SNHLY and CDR2 FYNNEI come from the germline V gene. The DNA of the CDR3 is TGTGCCAGCAGCCGAAACAGGAACTCTGGGGCCAACGTCCTGACTTTC. Encoded protein: CASSRNRNSGANVLTF.

V usage is TRBV27 and J usage is TRBJ1-4; 9 bases fit TRBD1. Germline values: CDR1 MNHEY, CDR2 SMNVEV (reference sequence). V shed 6 bases and J 8 bases; nucleotides not matched to a gene: 10. This CDR3 spans 15 amino acids. The CDR3 sequence is CASSSGQGSFEKLFF. CDR3 bases: TGTGCCAGCAGCTCGGGACAGGGTAGCTTCGAAAAACTGTTTTTT. Filled out from reference TRBV27 and TRBJ1-4, the complete variable domain reads EAQVTQNPRYLITVTGKKLTVTCSQNMNHEYMSWYRQDPGLGLRQIYYSMNVEVTDKGDVPEGYKVSRKEKRNFPLILESPSPNQTSLYFCASSSGQGSFEKLFFGSGTQLSVL.

The chain links TRBV12-5 to TRBJ2-5; 10 bases align to TRBD1. The CDR3 is 15 amino acids. Germline loops: CDR1 LGHNT, CDR2 FRNRAP. Trimming cost V 1 base and J 3 bases; bases outside gene matches: 2. The CDR3 loop reads CASGLGTGGEETQYF. CDR3 DNA: TGTGCTAGTGGTTTGGGGACAGGGGGTGAAGAGACCCAGTACTTC.

This clone has a handful of counts. V gene TRBV5-6 combines with J gene TRBJ2-1; 13 positions agree with TRBD2. This CDR3 is built from 19 residues. V was clipped by 4 bases and J by 0 bases; unmatched bases: 10. The germline V gene has CDR1 SGHDT and CDR2 YYEEEE. DNA of the CDR3: TGTGCCAGCAGCCCGATGCCGGGACTAGCGGGAACCTCCTACAATGAGCAGTTCTTC. Its translation is CASSPMPGLAGTSYNEQFF.

This chain links TRBV11-3 with TRBJ2-2, with D hard to call. Germline V gene data show CDR1 as SGHNT and CDR2 as YENEEA. Trimming removed 3 bases at V and 5 bases at J, with 13 bases between. The CDR3 spans 15 residues. The CDR3 nucleotides read TGTGCCAGCAGCTTTTTAGAATATCGTACCGGGGAGCTGTTTTTT. It yields the protein CASSFLEYRTGELFF.

The rearrangement uses TRBV19 and TRBJ2-1; D is unresolved. Looked up from germline, CDR1 is LNHDA and CDR2 is SQIVND (reference sequence). CDR3 length: 14 amino acids. V dropped 5 bases and J dropped 5 bases, with 13 bases sitting between them. CDR3 sequence: CASSRAPPHNEQFF. The CDR3 nucleotides are TGTGCCAGTAGTCGCGCACCCCCTCACAATGAGCAGTTCTTC.